Below are 17 T cell receptor beta chains sequenced from a single sample in a study of T cells in Graves' hyperthyroidism and ophthalmopathy. Researchers amplified the TCR beta CDR3 regions from RNA transcripts. A set of HTBI primers served as the primers for a first-round RT-PCR of the TCR CDR3. A single record per CDR3 protein comes from TCRdb applying MiXCR to the multiplex PCR reads. The sample contains hundreds of thousands of distinct CDR3 sequences, around 20% of which appear only once. Sequencing was done on a sample of blood. The receptors were gathered from a man aged 25-45 years with Graves' ophthalmopathy.

This clonotype showed up many times. The chain employs TRBV7-8 and TRBJ2-3; D unresolved. The ends were cut back, 5 bases at V and 3 bases at J, with 15 bases in the middle. Germline values: CDR1 SGHVS, CDR2 FQNEAQ. The CDR3 has 15 residues. The CDR3 sequence: CASSPLVGGTDTQYF. The CDR3 nucleotides read TGTGCCAGCAGCCCCCTTGTGGGTGGGACAGATACGCAGTATTTT.

This clonotype was seen at least ten times. The J gene is TRBJ2-1, the V gene TRBV18; no clear D. This CDR3 has 11 amino acids. Trimming stripped 3 bases from V and 5 bases from J, with 2 bases between. The V gene's germline CDR1 is KGHSH and CDR2 LQKENI. CDR3 coding DNA: TGTGCCAGCTCACCCAACAATGAGCAGTTCTTC. Protein sequence: CASSPNNEQFF.

This clonotype was recorded a few times. The DNA of the CDR3 is TGTGCCAGCAGTTACAGGGACAGGGGGATATTAGGTACTGAAGCTTTCTTT. Protein product: CASSYRDRGILGTEAFF. The V and J genes are TRBV6-6 and TRBJ1-1; TRBD1 matches at 11 bases. Unmatched junction bases numbered 10, after V lost 2 bases and J lost 5 bases. Germline loops: CDR1 MNHNY, CDR2 SVGAGI (reference sequence). The CDR3 runs 17 residues.

This clonotype was seen only a few times. The genes are TRBV20-1 and TRBJ2-1; 8 nucleotides match TRBD2. The CDR3 length is 13 residues. Germline assignment: CDR1 DFQATT and CDR2 SNEGSKA (reference sequence). The trim removed 4 bases at V and 6 bases at J, leaving 5 bases unmatched. For the CDR3, the DNA is TGCAGTGCTACTTCCGGGAGGGGCAATGAGCAGTTCTTC. Protein sequence: CSATSGRGNEQFF.

This clonotype was counted a few times. This may come from a read error, since a much larger clone is one base off. The rearrangement links TRBV28 to TRBJ2-7; 9 bases are a match to TRBD1. Per germline, CDR1 MDHEN and CDR2 SYDVKM. CDR3 size: 14 residues. The CDR3 nucleotides read TGTGTCAGCAGTTCCCCCGGGACAGGGAACGAGCAGTACTTC. Translating it yields CVSSSPGTGNEQYF.

The chain links TRBV20-1 to TRBJ2-7, with D possibly matching TRBD2 (6 bases). V lost 6 bases and J lost 0, with 24 bases in between. This CDR3 has 17 amino acids. Germline V gene sequence: CDR1 DFQATT, CDR2 SNEGSKA (reference sequence). The CDR3 loop is CSARPGRGERSSYEQYF. DNA of the CDR3: TGCAGTGCCAGACCAGGGCGGGGAGAGCGGAGCTCCTACGAGCAGTACTTC.

This chain connects TRBV5-6 to TRBJ2-3; TRBD1 aligns across 7 bases. The CDR3 extends over 16 amino acids. Germline V gene data show CDR1 as SGHDT and CDR2 as YYEEEE. V was pared by 3 bases and J by 0 bases, with 7 bases of the junction left unmatched. The CDR3 here is CASSYRTGTSTDTQYF. In nucleotides, the CDR3 is TGTGCCAGCAGCTATCGGACAGGAACTAGCACAGATACGCAGTATTTT.

In its sample, this clonotype was seen once. The chain links TRBV27 to TRBJ1-3; D remains unclear. V lost 7 bases and J 3 bases, leaving 10 bases between the germline ends. The CDR3 is 13 amino acids. Germline CDR1 MNHEY, CDR2 SMNVEV (reference sequence). DNA for the CDR3: TGTGCCAGCAAAAGCGACAATGGAAACACCATATATTTT. This translates into CASKSDNGNTIYF.

The chain links TRBV3-1 to TRBJ1-5; D is unclear. V lost 1 base and J lost 6, with 13 bases in between. Germline V lookup: CDR1 LGHDT, CDR2 YNNKEL (reference sequence). The CDR3 contains 15 residues. The CDR3 DNA reads as TGTGCCAGCAGCCAAGGGAAAGGAGGAGGTCAGCCCCAGCATTTT. Translated: CASSQGKGGGQPQHF.

Many counts were recorded for this clonotype. The chain couples TRBV3-1 to TRBJ1-2; D is possibly TRBD1 (6 bases). This CDR3 is 15 amino acids long. The germline V gene encodes CDR1 LGHDT and CDR2 YNNKEL (reference sequence). V was pared by 0 bases and J by 4 bases, with 12 bases between. The CDR3 loop is CASSQEGTGSYGYTF. CDR3 nucleotide sequence: TGTGCCAGCAGCCAAGAAGGAACAGGGAGCTATGGCTACACCTTC.

This clonotype was seen at least ten times. The V gene is TRBV5-1, the J gene TRBJ1-4, with 7 bases matching TRBD1. Germline V CDR1 and CDR2: SGHRS, YFSETQ. The CDR3 is 14 amino acids. The ends lost 4 bases at V and 7 bases at J; junction bases unmatched: 7. The CDR3 here is CASSPRQGGEKLFF. The CDR3 nucleotides are TGCGCCAGCAGCCCTCGACAGGGAGGTGAAAAACTGTTTTTT.

This clonotype was observed a few times. This chain connects TRBV12-3 or TRBV12-4 to TRBJ2-1, with D unclear. Trimming took off 3 bases at V and 5 bases at J, with 11 bases between the two ends. This CDR3 region has 14 residues. This CDR3 reads CASSFLARHNEQFF. The CDR3 DNA is TGTGCCAGCAGTTTCCTGGCGAGGCACAATGAGCAGTTCTTC.

In its sample, this clonotype was seen many times. This chain uses TRBV7-9 with TRBJ2-1, with 10 positions matching TRBD2. V shed 5 bases, J shed 4 bases, and the junction held 8 bases outside the gene matches. The CDR3 spans 16 residues. Per germline, CDR1 SEHNR and CDR2 FQNEAQ (reference sequence). DNA of the CDR3: TGTGCCAGCAGCCCGGCGACTAGCGGGCTATACAATGAGCAGTTCTTC. It encodes CASSPATSGLYNEQFF.

This chain's CDR3 is CASSVELAGDEQFF. The DNA of the CDR3 is TGTGCCAGCAGCGTAGAACTAGCGGGAGACGAGCAGTTCTTC. The chain carries TRBV9 and TRBJ2-1, with 11 nucleotides matching TRBD2. V dropped 0 bases and J dropped 10; count of bases not matched to a gene: 3. The CDR3 runs to 14 residues. CDR1 is SGDLS and CDR2 is YYNGEE in the germline V gene.

The V call is TRBV6-1, the J call TRBJ1-3; the match to TRBD1 covers 7 bases. The trim removed 6 bases at V and 0 bases at J, leaving 2 bases unmatched. Germline assignment: CDR1 MNHNS and CDR2 SASEGT. The CDR3 runs 14 residues. CDR3 amino acids: CASSRDSSGNTIYF. The CDR3 nucleotides are TGTGCCAGCAGCCGGGACAGCTCTGGAAACACCATATATTTT.

This rearrangement joins TRBV20-1 to TRBJ2-1, with a possible D match to TRBD2 (6 bases). CDR1 DFQATT and CDR2 SNEGSKA come from the germline V gene (reference sequence). The CDR3 loop spans 15 amino acids. Trimming shortened V by 2 bases and J by 7 bases, and 18 bases separated the two germline ends. CDR3 nucleotides: TGCAGTGCTAGACCCGGGGGAGCGGAGGGGAATGAGCAGTTCTTC. Its protein product is CSARPGGAEGNEQFF.

With respect to this clonotype: A much larger clone sits a single nucleotide away, making a read error possible. The V gene is TRBV7-2, the J gene TRBJ1-1; no clear D gene. The CDR3 consists of 13 residues. Trimming took off 3 bases at V and 7 bases at J, with 12 bases between the two ends. Germline values: CDR1 SGHTA, CDR2 FQGNSA. This CDR3 reads CASSFEVAVEAFF. DNA for the CDR3: TGTGCCAGCAGCTTCGAGGTGGCAGTTGAAGCTTTCTTT.